This T cell receptor (beta chain) stems from a study of blood T cell repertoires in COVID-19. Turning to the study itself: Acute and convalescent COVID-19 specimens originated in the United States, Italy and Spain. PBMCs, B-cell-depleted T cells, or T cells were the source of the cDNA or gDNA that made up the material.

This clone appeared a few times. Original handling: Researchers report that nucleated cell counts were estimated from reference gene primer amplification. The data were produced by immunoSEQ multiplex PCR, yet TCRdb's version contains in-frame clones alone and is incomplete. V and J calls and clone size are copied from that table; D and trimming were computed from the DNA. The top ten clones hold less than 9% of a sample with around 50,000 clones, roughly 84% of them seen once. V dropped 4 bases and J dropped 4; count of bases not matched to a gene: 6. Germline-derived CDR1 and CDR2 are KGHSH and LQKENI. CDR3 length equals 15 residues.

The TCR was taken from a man aged 50 to 59 with active COVID-19. V gene TRBV18 combines with J gene TRBJ2-2, with 7 bases fitting TRBD1. The specimen was peripheral blood. The CDR3 DNA reads as TGTGCCAGCTCACTGGGACAGTCGGTCACCGGGGAGCTGTTTTTT. Translation: CASSLGQSVTGELFF.